These T cell receptor beta chains were read from a single sample in a study of response to subunit inactivated influenza vaccine. TCRdb analysed the RT-PCR reads with MiXCR anew, one entry per CDR3 protein. This sample yields more than 400,000 distinct CDR3 sequences, of which approximately 7.7% are seen a single time; under 15% belongs to the top ten. The sample was PBMCs from blood, taken less than 30 months after vaccination. Receptors originate from a man between 45 and 75 years old who received an inactivated influenza vaccine. Each CDR3 is given with its conserved first and last residue. The D gene is left open where the match is weak.

d_gene: TRBD1
j_gene: TRBJ2-5
len: 19
v_gene: TRBV4-1
CDR3aa: CASSQKVPSGTGYQETQYF

d_gene: .
j_gene: TRBJ2-5
len: 11
v_gene: TRBV28
CDR3aa: CASRSLETQYF

d_gene: .
j_gene: TRBJ1-1
len: 15
v_gene: TRBV7-9
CDR3aa: CASRGGFGGLTEAFF

d_gene: .
j_gene: TRBJ2-2
len: 16
v_gene: TRBV4-2
CDR3aa: CASSQVTRSGTGELFF

d_gene: .
j_gene: TRBJ2-1
len: 16
v_gene: TRBV7-9
CDR3aa: CASSTKGISSYNEQFF

d_gene: TRBD1
j_gene: TRBJ2-1
len: 14
v_gene: TRBV20-1
CDR3aa: CSAIQGASYNEQFF

d_gene: TRBD1
j_gene: TRBJ2-2
len: 15
v_gene: TRBV19
CDR3aa: CASSKQGARTGELFF

d_gene: .
j_gene: TRBJ2-7
len: 12
v_gene: TRBV11-1
CDR3aa: CASRSPLGEQYF

d_gene: TRBD2
j_gene: TRBJ2-2
len: 16
v_gene: TRBV5-6
CDR3aa: CASSFFRGDPTGELFF

d_gene: TRBD2
j_gene: TRBJ2-3
len: 15
v_gene: TRBV20-1
CDR3aa: CSAKRPAGDTDTQYF

d_gene: .
j_gene: TRBJ2-7
len: 14
v_gene: TRBV6-6
CDR3aa: CASSYDRNSYEQYF

d_gene: .
j_gene: TRBJ1-6
len: 15
v_gene: TRBV5-1
CDR3aa: CASSLVGGIDSPLHF

d_gene: .
j_gene: TRBJ2-1
len: 16
v_gene: TRBV4-2
CDR3aa: CASSQGSHPTYNEQFF

d_gene: .
j_gene: TRBJ1-6
len: 14
v_gene: TRBV20-1
CDR3aa: CSARVGSYNSPLHF

d_gene: .
j_gene: TRBJ2-4
len: 16
v_gene: TRBV6-2/TRBV6-3
CDR3aa: CASSYSAVRSQDIQYF

d_gene: .
j_gene: TRBJ1-2
len: 15
v_gene: TRBV4-1
CDR3aa: CASSQARQFDGGYTF

d_gene: .
j_gene: TRBJ1-1
len: 15
v_gene: TRBV3-1
CDR3aa: CASSQIPGGNTEAFF

d_gene: TRBD2
j_gene: TRBJ2-5
len: 17
v_gene: TRBV20-1
CDR3aa: CSARGVSGLAGGETQYF

d_gene: .
j_gene: TRBJ1-1
len: 14
v_gene: TRBV3-1
CDR3aa: CAGSQVGGSTEAFF

d_gene: .
j_gene: TRBJ2-5
len: 16
v_gene: TRBV12-3/TRBV12-4
CDR3aa: CASSAPTWGKEETQYF

d_gene: .
j_gene: TRBJ2-7
len: 15
v_gene: TRBV5-8
CDR3aa: CASSFIVLETYEQYF

d_gene: TRBD1
j_gene: TRBJ2-5
len: 18
v_gene: TRBV23-1
CDR3aa: CASSQIGPGQGAQETQYF

d_gene: TRBD2
j_gene: TRBJ2-7
len: 19
v_gene: TRBV20-1
CDR3aa: CSARGLTGVGLAIPYEQYF

d_gene: TRBD1
j_gene: TRBJ2-2
len: 15
v_gene: TRBV20-1
CDR3aa: CSARVQGANTGELFF

d_gene: TRBD1
j_gene: TRBJ2-7
len: 16
v_gene: TRBV7-2
CDR3aa: CASSVGGQGASYEQYF

d_gene: .
j_gene: TRBJ2-7
len: 14
v_gene: TRBV7-2
CDR3aa: CASSSGIFSYEQYF

d_gene: TRBD2
j_gene: TRBJ2-4
len: 15
v_gene: TRBV25-1
CDR3aa: CASSEEGLAGAIQYF

d_gene: .
j_gene: TRBJ1-1
len: 15
v_gene: TRBV7-9
CDR3aa: CASSLSTLANTEAFF

d_gene: .
j_gene: TRBJ2-1
len: 13
v_gene: TRBV7-2
CDR3aa: CASSLDLYNEQFF

d_gene: .
j_gene: TRBJ2-1
len: 11
v_gene: TRBV12-5
CDR3aa: CASGTGHEQFF

d_gene: .
j_gene: TRBJ1-3
len: 14
v_gene: TRBV6-1
CDR3aa: CASRTQGAGNTIYF

d_gene: .
j_gene: TRBJ2-7
len: 15
v_gene: TRBV20-1
CDR3aa: CSARGARTAFYEQYF

d_gene: TRBD1
j_gene: TRBJ1-1
len: 13
v_gene: TRBV24-1
CDR3aa: CATSSHRGTEAFF

d_gene: .
j_gene: TRBJ2-5
len: 15
v_gene: TRBV5-1
CDR3aa: CASSLDGQNQETQYF

d_gene: .
j_gene: TRBJ1-2
len: 14
v_gene: TRBV20-1
CDR3aa: CSARDPNQSYGYTF

d_gene: .
j_gene: TRBJ1-1
len: 13
v_gene: TRBV25-1
CDR3aa: CASSEFVNTEAFF

d_gene: .
j_gene: TRBJ1-4
len: 13
v_gene: TRBV27
CDR3aa: CASKQASVEKLFF

d_gene: .
j_gene: TRBJ1-2
len: 14
v_gene: TRBV6-1
CDR3aa: CASSSGTVSYGYTF

d_gene: .
j_gene: TRBJ2-7
len: 14
v_gene: TRBV6-5
CDR3aa: CASSWTTGPYEQYF

d_gene: .
j_gene: TRBJ1-5
len: 14
v_gene: TRBV20-1
CDR3aa: CSASEDSLGQPQHF

d_gene: .
j_gene: TRBJ1-1
len: 13
v_gene: TRBV5-8
CDR3aa: CASSPGEATEAFF

d_gene: .
j_gene: TRBJ2-2
len: 13
v_gene: TRBV10-3
CDR3aa: CAISGTATGELFF

d_gene: .
j_gene: TRBJ1-5
len: 12
v_gene: TRBV5-4
CDR3aa: CASSLQGQPQHF

d_gene: .
j_gene: TRBJ2-5
len: 14
v_gene: TRBV5-1
CDR3aa: CASSPDTNQETQYF

d_gene: .
j_gene: TRBJ2-5
len: 15
v_gene: TRBV15
CDR3aa: CATSFSKGVPETQYF

d_gene: TRBD1
j_gene: TRBJ2-2
len: 15
v_gene: TRBV28
CDR3aa: CASRKQGARTGELFF

d_gene: TRBD1
j_gene: TRBJ1-4
len: 13
v_gene: TRBV25-1
CDR3aa: CASNRGTNEKLFF

d_gene: .
j_gene: TRBJ2-1
len: 15
v_gene: TRBV5-1
CDR3aa: CASSLKGSSYNEQFF